The 22 T cell receptor beta chains presented below share a single source sample, sequenced in a study of CXCR3-negative and CXCR3-positive naive CD8 T cells. The method, 5' RACE with UMI labels, was used to prepare the TRB cDNA libraries. One entry per CDR3 protein, without DNA, is what TCRdb gives after re-calling the 5' RACE reads. This sample contains around 40,000 distinct CDR3 sequences. The sample taken for sequencing was naive CXCR3- CD8+ T cells from blood. Subset indicated: CD45RO-CCR7+CD27+CD95- naive CD8+ T cells lacking CXCR3 (TNR3-). Receptors were obtained from a human donor in good health. Some clones in this sample may be carry-over from other donors' samples.

This chain connects TRBV5-1 to TRBJ2-3; the D call from TCRdb, TRBD2, cannot be confirmed without DNA. The CDR3 contains 16 residues. Germline CDR1 SGHRS, CDR2 YFSETQ. The CDR3 loop reads CASSLDGGLSTDTQYF.

CDR3 region: CSALTDNTEAFF. The chain couples TRBV29-1 to TRBJ1-1. Germline CDR1 is SQVTM and CDR2 is ANQGSEA. CDR3 length equals 12 residues.

The chain employs TRBV15 and TRBJ2-7. The CDR3 runs 11 residues. The germline V gene has CDR1 LNHNV and CDR2 YYDKDF (reference sequence). CDR3 residues: CATSRSYEQYF. The entire variable domain, with the rest obtained from reference TRBV15 and TRBJ2-7, is as follows: DAMVIQNPRYQVTQFGKPVTLSCSQTLNHNVMYWYQQKSSQAPKLLFHYYDKDFNNEADTPDNFQSRRPNTSFCFLDIRSPGLGDTAMYLCATSRSYEQYFGPGTRLTVT.

The J gene is TRBJ1-2, the V gene TRBV29-1. From germline, CDR1 is SQVTM and CDR2 ANQGSEA. The CDR3 totals 11 residues. CDR3: CSVVWGYGYTF.

This chain links TRBV12-3 or TRBV12-4 with TRBJ2-3. The CDR3 covers 13 residues. CDR3: CASSPYEKNTQYF.

The chain joins TRBV6-5 to TRBJ2-2; TCRdb picks TRBD2, but there is no DNA to check that call. CDR1 MNHEY and CDR2 SVGAGI come from the germline V gene. The length of the CDR3 is 15 residues. The CDR3 is CASRRAGLDTGELFF.

The chain couples TRBV3-1 to TRBJ1-1. The germline gives CDR1 LGHDT, CDR2 YNNKEL (reference sequence). This CDR3 is built from 15 residues. CDR3: CASSQDTDKSSQAFF.

This sequence joins TRBV6-2 or TRBV6-3 and TRBJ2-5; absent DNA, TCRdb's TRBD2 call cannot be checked. CDR3 size: 16 residues. Germline assignment: CDR1 MNHEY and CDR2 SVGEGT. The CDR3 sequence: CASSLRTSGALGTQYF.

CDR3 sequence: CASSLGQGQDEKYF. V and J are TRBV7-9 and TRBJ2-7; TCRdb picks TRBD1, but there is no DNA to check that call. Germline V gene data show CDR1 as SEHNR and CDR2 as FQNEAQ (reference sequence). This CDR3 region has 14 residues.

V usage is TRBV29-1 and J usage is TRBJ1-2. Per the germline V gene, CDR1 is SQVTM and CDR2 is ANQGSEA. The CDR3 is made up of 11 amino acids. The CDR3 loop reads CSVEQNYGYTF.

The chain combines TRBV29-1 with TRBJ1-2. The CDR3 totals 12 residues. Germline CDR1 and CDR2: SQVTM and ANQGSEA. The CDR3 reads CSVGTENYGYTF.

This clonotype counts as medium-sized by frequency. The V and J genes are TRBV19 and TRBJ2-3; TCRdb names TRBD2, which stays unverified in the absence of DNA. CDR3 length: 13 residues. Germline V gene sequence: CDR1 LNHDA, CDR2 SQIVND (reference sequence). The CDR3: CATSGGPTDTQYF.

V gene TRBV11-2 combines with J gene TRBJ2-7. The CDR3 runs 12 residues. Germline CDR1 reads SGHAT; CDR2 reads FQNNGV. The CDR3 loop is CASSSQSYEQYF.

J is TRBJ1-1 and V is TRBV6-2 or TRBV6-3; the D call of TRBD1 rests on TCRdb alone, since no DNA is present to check it. The CDR3 totals 14 residues. Germline CDR1 and CDR2: MNHEY and SVGEGT. CDR3 residues: CASRLGGSNTEAFF.

This chain uses TRBV4-3 with TRBJ2-1; TCRdb names TRBD2, which stays unverified in the absence of DNA. This CDR3 spans 15 amino acids. Per germline, CDR1 LGHNA and CDR2 YSLEER. The CDR3 sequence is CASSLSPAGYNEQFF.

This sequence joins TRBV5-1 and TRBJ2-3; with no DNA, the TCRdb D assignment of TRBD1 cannot be verified. The length of the CDR3 is 13 residues. Germline V CDR1 and CDR2: SGHRS, YFSETQ. CDR3 sequence: CASTKGSPDTQYF.

The chain is built from TRBV7-9 and TRBJ2-7; TCRdb gives TRBD2 as the D gene, but with no DNA this cannot be confirmed. The CDR3 has 14 amino acids. Per the germline V gene, CDR1 is SEHNR and CDR2 is FQNEAQ (reference sequence). The CDR3 reads CASSLRDGGYEQYF.

The chain has TRBV7-9 and TRBJ2-7; lacking DNA, the TRBD1 call made by TCRdb goes unchecked. Germline-derived CDR1 and CDR2 are SEHNR and FQNEAQ (reference sequence). The CDR3 consists of 13 residues. The CDR3 loop reads CASSRRGIDEQYF.

The chain couples TRBV4-3 to TRBJ1-5. The CDR3 runs 15 residues. Germline CDR1 is LGHNA and CDR2 is YSLEER. The CDR3 sequence is CASSQDSGGNQPQHF.

This sequence joins TRBV4-1 and TRBJ2-7; with no DNA, the TCRdb D assignment of TRBD2 cannot be verified. The CDR3 runs 16 residues. Germline assignment: CDR1 MGHRA and CDR2 YSYEKL. CDR3 region: CASSQGFLAGNYEQYF.

The genes are TRBV4-3 and TRBJ2-2; lacking DNA, the TRBD1 call made by TCRdb goes unchecked. This CDR3 spans 15 amino acids. Germline CDR1 is LGHNA and CDR2 is YSLEER. CDR3 residues: CASSLGAMNTGELFF.

The rearrangement joins TRBV20-1 to TRBJ2-7; TCRdb returns TRBD2, unconfirmable since there is no DNA. The CDR3 spans 15 residues. The germline V gene has CDR1 DFQATT and CDR2 SNEGSKA (reference sequence). This CDR3 reads CSAREEAVSSYEQYF.